Each of the 27 T cell receptor beta chains below was sequenced from the same sample in a study of OX40 agonist ivuxolimab in advanced cancers. Here immunoSEQ multiplex PCR was the method, and the copy in TCRdb shows in-frame clones only, minus some. The top ten hold roughly 3.9% of the sample, which has some 65,000 clones, 85% seen once. Here the sequenced sample was CD4+ or CD8+ T cells sorted from blood, taken in a trial of the OX40 agonist ivuxolimab. These receptors originate from an adult with an advanced solid tumor such as melanoma, head and neck, liver or kidney cancer.

The rearrangement links TRBV11-2 to TRBJ2-4; D may be TRBD1 (5 bases). Germline V gene data show CDR1 as SGHAT and CDR2 as FQNNGV. This CDR3 has 15 residues. V lost 5 bases, J lost 3 bases, and 14 bases lay in between. The CDR3 spells CASSEADRYKNIQYF. DNA of the CDR3: TGTGCCAGCAGCGAAGCAGACAGATACAAAAACATTCAGTACTTC.

In this sample, this clone turned up once. This CDR3 reads CASSPPDRGRGNTIYF. In DNA form, the CDR3 reads TGTGCCAGCTCACCTCCGGACAGGGGGCGCGGAAACACCATATATTTT. The genes are TRBV18 and TRBJ1-3; 11 positions match TRBD1. V lost 3 bases and J lost 4; bases outside the gene matches: 5. Germline V gene data show CDR1 as KGHSH and CDR2 as LQKENI. The CDR3 spans 16 residues.

The V and J genes are TRBV28 and TRBJ1-5, with TRBD1 matching over 7 bases. Germline CDR1 MDHEN, CDR2 SYDVKM. V dropped 3 bases and J dropped 0; count of bases not matched to a gene: 14. CDR3 length equals 19 residues. The CDR3 coding sequence is TGTGCCAGCAGTTTCACTGGACAGGTGTGGGGACATAGCAATCAGCCCCAGCATTTT. Its protein is CASSFTGQVWGHSNQPQHF.

The chain is built from TRBV2 and TRBJ2-1, with 7 bases aligning to TRBD2. The CDR3 runs to 15 residues. The V and J ends lost 5 bases and 1 base, in that order; junction bases with no gene match: 5. CDR1 and CDR2 (germline): SNHLY, FYNNEI. The chain's CDR3 is CASSRGRGSYNEQFF. The CDR3 nucleotides read TGTGCCAGCAGTCGCGGGAGAGGGTCCTACAATGAGCAGTTCTTC.

This clone was observed a single time. The CDR3 here is CASSARVGVTDTQYF. CDR3 nucleotides: TGTGCCAGCAGCGCGCGGGTGGGGGTAACAGATACGCAGTATTTT. V and J are TRBV9 and TRBJ2-3; D possibly uses TRBD1 or TRBD2 (5 bases each). V was clipped by 3 bases and J by 3 bases, with 14 bases between them. Germline CDR1 reads SGDLS; CDR2 reads YYNGEE. The CDR3 totals 15 residues.

The V gene is TRBV28, the J gene TRBJ1-6; D gene ambiguous. V was trimmed by 1 base and J by 18 bases, leaving 13 bases between them. CDR1 and CDR2 (germline): MDHEN, SYDVKM. The length of the CDR3 is 12 residues. The CDR3 region has the DNA TGTGCCAGCAGTTTATTGGCGCGATCCACCCACTTT. This codes for CASSLLARSTHF.

CDR3 bases: TGCGCCAGCAGTCGACAGGGGGCCACAGATACGCAGTATTTT. It translates to CASSRQGATDTQYF. This chain joins TRBV4-3 and TRBJ2-3; TRBD1 matches at 10 bases. This CDR3 contains 14 residues. After removal of 6 bases from V and 2 bases from J, the junction contained 2 bases not matched to a gene. Looked up from germline, CDR1 is LGHNA and CDR2 is YSLEER.

The J gene is TRBJ1-4, the V gene TRBV6-5, with D tentatively TRBD1 (6 bases). This CDR3 is built from 12 residues. From germline, CDR1 is MNHEY and CDR2 SVGAGI. For the CDR3, the DNA is TGTGCGAAACCGGACAGCTCTGAAAAACTGTTTTTT. Translated: CAKPDSSEKLFF.

DNA for the CDR3: TGTGCCAGCAGTCCTGGCGTAGCGGGAGTGAGATACAATGAGCAGTTCTTC. Its protein is CASSPGVAGVRYNEQFF. This chain links TRBV2 with TRBJ2-1, with 9 bases fitting TRBD2. Germline CDR1 and CDR2: SNHLY and FYNNEI. Trimming took 5 bases from V and 4 from J; bases not matched to a gene: 12. This CDR3 has 17 residues.

This clone was observed once. V usage is TRBV6-1 and J usage is TRBJ2-3; 10 nucleotides match TRBD1. After removal of 4 bases from V and 5 bases from J, the junction contained 9 bases not matched to a gene. CDR3 length: 16 residues. The germline CDR1 and CDR2 sequences are MNHNS and SASEGT. This CDR3 is CASSGRTGGTQDTQYF. CDR3 nucleotide sequence: TGTGCCAGCAGTGGAAGGACAGGGGGGACTCAAGATACGCAGTATTTT.

The chain has TRBV18 and TRBJ2-3, with D hard to call. V was shortened by 3 bases and J by 3 bases, with 10 bases between the two germline ends. CDR3 size: 14 residues. Germline loops: CDR1 KGHSH, CDR2 LQKENI. The CDR3 here is CASSPRPRTDTQYF. The CDR3 DNA reads as TGTGCCAGCTCACCCCGGCCGAGGACAGATACGCAGTATTTT.

The rearrangement links TRBV28 to TRBJ1-6; D is ambiguous. This CDR3 is built from 12 residues. V lost 2 bases and J 7 bases, leaving 3 bases between the germline ends. Germline V gene sequence: CDR1 MDHEN, CDR2 SYDVKM. CDR3 amino acids: CASSLLNSPLHF. CDR3 nucleotides: TGTGCCAGCAGTTTACTAAATTCACCCCTCCACTTT.

This clone was recorded a few times. CDR3 sequence: CASSARQGASTDTQYF. The CDR3 DNA follows: TGTGCCAGCAGCGCACGACAGGGGGCTAGCACAGATACGCAGTATTTT. V usage is TRBV9 and J usage is TRBJ2-3; 10 nucleotides line up with TRBD1. V was pared by 3 bases and J by 0 bases, with 4 bases of the junction left unmatched. CDR1 is SGDLS and CDR2 is YYNGEE in the germline V gene. The CDR3 length is 16 residues.

By proportion, this clone is medium-sized (0.01 to 0.1%). Other DNA variants within this sample encode the same CDR3. The chain couples TRBV27 to TRBJ1-3; 9 bases match TRBD1. Germline CDR1 reads MNHEY; CDR2 reads SMNVEV (reference sequence). V gave up 0 bases and J gave up 9 bases; unmatched junction bases: 6. The CDR3 is 15 amino acids. CDR3 loop: CASSLSWTGDSTIYF. The DNA for the CDR3 is TGTGCCAGCAGTTTATCGTGGACAGGGGACTCCACCATATATTTT.

The chain combines TRBV10-3 with TRBJ1-5, with D tentatively TRBD1 (6 bases). CDR1 is ENHRY and CDR2 is SYGVKD in the germline V gene. V was shortened by 9 bases and J by 7 bases, with 16 bases between the two germline ends. CDR3 length equals 13 residues. The CDR3 is CAITGGQEQPQHF. The CDR3 DNA reads TGTGCCATTACCGGGGGGCAAGAACAGCCCCAGCATTTT.

The chain couples TRBV14 to TRBJ2-3; D is unclear. V was pared by 1 base and J by 6 bases, with 5 bases between. The CDR3 totals 12 residues. The germline gives CDR1 SGHDN, CDR2 FVKESK. CDR3 sequence (DNA): TGTGCCAGCAGCCAAGCACGCGATACGCAGTATTTT. Protein product: CASSQARDTQYF. The complete variable domain, with remaining parts taken from reference TRBV14 and TRBJ2-3, reads EAGVTQFPSHSVIEKGQTVTLRCDPISGHDNLYWYRRVMGKEIKFLLHFVKESKQDESGMPNNRFLAERTGGTYSTLKVQPAELEDSGVYFCASSQARDTQYFGPGTRLTVL.

The CDR3 DNA follows: TGTGCCAGTAGTATCGCCCGCCAGGGTAATGAGCAGTTCTTC. Its protein is CASSIARQGNEQFF. The V and J genes are TRBV19 and TRBJ2-1, with D possibly TRBD1 on 5 matching bases. This CDR3 is 14 amino acids long. Between the trimmed V and J ends, which lost 3 bases and 7 bases, there was a span of 13 bases. Looked up from germline, CDR1 is LNHDA and CDR2 is SQIVND (reference sequence). The entire variable domain, with the rest obtained from reference TRBV19 and TRBJ2-1, is as follows: DGGITQSPKYLFRKEGQNVTLSCEQNLNHDAMYWYRQDPGQGLRLIYYSQIVNDFQKGDIAEGYSVSREKKESFPLTVTSAQKNPTAFYLCASSIARQGNEQFFGPGTRLTVL.

In this sample, this clone turned up once. CDR3 sequence: CAIQKQGSKADTQYF. DNA of the CDR3: TGTGCCATTCAAAAACAAGGGTCGAAGGCGGATACGCAGTATTTT. The V gene is TRBV10-3, the J gene TRBJ2-3; no firm D call. The CDR3 has 15 residues. Germline V gene sequence: CDR1 ENHRY, CDR2 SYGVKD. The germline V and J ends were trimmed by 9 bases and 6 bases, with 22 bases remaining between them.

The V gene is TRBV6-1, the J gene TRBJ1-5, with D possibly being TRBD1 (5 bases). Germline CDR1 reads MNHNS; CDR2 reads SASEGT. This CDR3 has 15 residues. The V and J ends lost 10 bases and 6 bases respectively, with 22 bases between them. The CDR3 region is CAIHPYLGGFQPQHF. For the CDR3, the DNA is TGTGCCATTCACCCCTACCTCGGGGGGTTTCAGCCCCAGCATTTT.

The V gene is TRBV5-8, the J gene TRBJ1-1; possible D gene TRBD1, 5 bases. The CDR3 spans 13 residues. Germline V gives CDR1 SGHTS, CDR2 YDEGEE. With 2 bases removed from V and 3 bases from J, the gap between germline ends came to 8 bases. The chain's CDR3 is CASSFGGDTEAFF. In DNA, the CDR3 is TGTGCCAGCAGCTTTGGAGGGGACACTGAAGCTTTCTTT.

The chain carries TRBV18 and TRBJ1-5; D is ambiguous. Germline CDR1 KGHSH, CDR2 LQKENI. CDR3 length equals 16 residues. V was cut by 3 bases and J by 2 bases, with 14 bases left in between. The CDR3 DNA reads as TGTGCCAGCTCACCCCCCGGGAATAGTGGCAATCAGCCCCAGCATTTT. It encodes CASSPPGNSGNQPQHF.

The V gene is TRBV7-9, the J gene TRBJ2-4, with 9 bases identical to TRBD2. From germline, CDR1 is SEHNR and CDR2 FQNEAQ (reference sequence). CDR3 length: 19 amino acids. After removal of 5 bases from V and 8 bases from J, the junction contained 22 bases not matched to a gene. The CDR3 protein is CASSLRGLAGTNERDIQYF. In DNA form, the CDR3 reads TGTGCCAGCAGCCTTCGAGGGCTAGCGGGAACAAACGAGAGGGACATTCAGTACTTC.

The V and J genes are TRBV7-2 and TRBJ1-3; 8 nucleotides agree with TRBD1. The V and J ends lost 6 bases and 4 bases, in that order; junction bases with no gene match: 8. The CDR3 runs 15 residues. CDR1 SGHTA and CDR2 FQGNSA come from the germline V gene. The CDR3 here is CASRPTGGTGNTIYF. The CDR3 DNA reads TGTGCCAGCAGACCCACAGGGGGAACCGGAAACACCATATATTTT.

This sequence joins TRBV11-2 and TRBJ2-7, with 7 bases matching TRBD1. CDR3 length equals 13 residues. The germline V gene has CDR1 SGHAT and CDR2 FQNNGV. J lost 3 bases, V lost 5 bases, and 4 bases had no gene match. The CDR3 bases are TGTGCCAGCAGCCCCGGACAGGTCTACGAGCAGTACTTC. Translating it yields CASSPGQVYEQYF.

The chain has TRBV13 and TRBJ2-2; 9 nucleotides align to TRBD2. Looked up from germline, CDR1 is PRHDT and CDR2 is FYEKMQ (reference sequence). The V segment lost 5 bases and the J segment 2 bases; nucleotides outside the gene matches: 6. CDR3 length equals 16 residues. Written as DNA, the CDR3 is TGTGCCAGCAGCCTTCGACTAGCGGCTAACACCGGGGAGCTGTTTTTT. This encodes CASSLRLAANTGELFF.

The chain links TRBV9 to TRBJ2-3; 9 bases are a match to TRBD2. This CDR3 is built from 15 residues. Germline V CDR1 and CDR2: SGDLS, YYNGEE. V lost 2 bases and J lost 6; bases outside the gene matches: 7. CDR3 DNA: TGTGCCAGCAGCGTTAGCCTAGCGGGAACCGATACGCAGTATTTT. Amino acids: CASSVSLAGTDTQYF.

This rearrangement joins TRBV7-2 to TRBJ1-5; D is uncertain. Trimming took 5 bases from V and 2 from J, leaving 19 bases between them. CDR3 size: 17 residues. The germline CDR1 and CDR2 sequences are SGHTA and FQGNSA. Here the CDR3 DNA reads TGTGCCAGCAGCCCCCTACAAGGTAGTATCGGCAATCAGCCCCAGCATTTT. Translating gives CASSPLQGSIGNQPQHF.